This T cell receptor (beta chain) was identified during a study of blood T cell repertoires in COVID-19. Study background: PBMCs, B-cell-depleted T cells, or T cells provided the cDNA or gDNA that made up the material.

Per the study methods: Amplification of reference gene primers provided the estimated nucleated cell counts. The table came from immunoSEQ multiplex PCR; TCRdb's copy has only in-frame clones and leaves some out. The V and J calls and clone size come from that table; D and trimming were worked out from the DNA. Found here are just over 40,000 clones, roughly 80% of them singletons; the top ten hold about 2.8%. This CDR3 comprises 14 residues. Germline CDR1 reads SGHDT; CDR2 reads YYEEEE. V was clipped by 2 bases and J by 2 bases, with 11 bases between them. The specimen sequenced was peripheral blood. This sequence originates from a woman aged 55-69 years with acute or convalescent COVID-19. This chain joins TRBV5-6 and TRBJ2-7; a possible D gene is TRBD1 (7 bases). The CDR3 here is CASSLQGRTYEQYF. CDR3 DNA: TGTGCCAGCAGCTTACAGGGGAGGACCTACGAGCAGTACTTC.